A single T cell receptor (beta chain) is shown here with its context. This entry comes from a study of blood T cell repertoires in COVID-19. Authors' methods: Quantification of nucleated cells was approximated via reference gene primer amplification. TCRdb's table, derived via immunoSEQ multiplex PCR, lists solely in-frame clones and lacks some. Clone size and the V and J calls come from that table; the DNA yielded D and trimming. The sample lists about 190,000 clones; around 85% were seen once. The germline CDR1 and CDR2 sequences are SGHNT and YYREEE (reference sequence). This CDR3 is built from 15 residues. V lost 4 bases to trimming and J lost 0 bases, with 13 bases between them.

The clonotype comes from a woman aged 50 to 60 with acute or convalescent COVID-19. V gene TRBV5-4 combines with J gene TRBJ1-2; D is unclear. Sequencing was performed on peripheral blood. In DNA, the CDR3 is TGTGCCAGCAGCCCGATCGGAGTTCCTAACTATGGCTACACCTTC. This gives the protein CASSPIGVPNYGYTF.